Following are 32 T cell receptor beta chains from one sample sequenced in a study of cytomegalovirus exposure and HLA in healthy donors. It was with 60 Vbeta and 13 Jbeta primers that the PCR ran. Assay used: immunoSEQ multiplex PCR; TCRdb lists only in-frame clones, some missing. The table records 30,000 to 40,000 clones, about four fifths of them present only once. The material sequenced was PBMCs. Source of these receptors: a woman between 40 and 50 years old in good health and CMV-seronegative.

The V call is TRBV19, the J call TRBJ1-5, with D possibly being TRBD1 (6 bases). Between the trimmed V and J ends, which lost 4 bases and 7 bases, there was a span of 11 bases. This CDR3 has 13 amino acids. The V gene's germline CDR1 is LNHDA and CDR2 SQIVND (reference sequence). DNA of the CDR3: TGTGCCAGTAGTAGGTACAGGGACCAGCCCCAGCATTTT. Translating gives CASSRYRDQPQHF. The variable domain in full, completed from reference TRBV19 and TRBJ1-5, reads DGGITQSPKYLFRKEGQNVTLSCEQNLNHDAMYWYRQDPGQGLRLIYYSQIVNDFQKGDIAEGYSVSREKKESFPLTVTSAQKNPTAFYLCASSRYRDQPQHFGDGTRLSIL.

The chain couples TRBV5-6 to TRBJ2-5, with 13 bases lining up with TRBD2. This CDR3 contains 15 residues. Trimming took 4 bases from V and 1 from J; bases not matched to a gene: 1. Germline V lookup: CDR1 SGHDT, CDR2 YYEEEE. CDR3 in DNA: TGTGCCAGCAGCCGGACTAGCGGGGGCCAAGAGACCCAGTACTTC. This translates into CASSRTSGGQETQYF.

The chain couples TRBV7-9 to TRBJ1-4; D possibly corresponds to TRBD1 (6 bases). V lost 5 bases to trimming and J lost 8 bases, with 15 bases between them. From germline, CDR1 is SEHNR and CDR2 FQNEAQ (reference sequence). This CDR3 comprises 14 residues. CDR3 coding DNA: TGTGCCAGCAGCAAATTTGGGGGCGGAGAAAAACTGTTTTTT. Its translation: CASSKFGGGEKLFF.

The J gene is TRBJ2-5, the V gene TRBV4-3; a possible D gene is TRBD1 (6 bases). This CDR3 is built from 15 residues. CDR1 and CDR2 (germline): LGHNA, YSLEER. V dropped 0 bases and J dropped 6 bases, with 14 bases sitting between them. The CDR3 coding sequence is TGCGCCAGCAGCCAAGACAGGGGAAATCAAAAGACCCAGTACTTC. Amino acid sequence: CASSQDRGNQKTQYF.

With respect to this clone: This likely comes from a read error, as the CDR3 has no conserved phenylalanine or tryptophan at its end. The V gene is TRBV29-1, the J gene TRBJ1-5; TRBD1 matches 8 bases. The CDR3 has 13 amino acids. Germline V gives CDR1 SQVTM, CDR2 ANQGSEA. J lost 4 bases, V lost 6 bases, and 5 bases had no gene match. The DNA of the CDR3 is TGCAGCGTGAGGACAGGGACTAATCAGCCCCAGCATGTT. This encodes CSVRTGTNQPQHV.

Details on this clone: The junction does not match germline at one end; this may be a read error. This chain connects TRBV7-7 to TRBJ2-5, with a tentative D call TRBD1 (8 bases). The V gene's germline CDR1 is SSHAT and CDR2 FNYEAQ (reference sequence). This CDR3 region has 15 residues. CDR3 coding DNA: TGTGCTAGCAGCTTAGTCGGGGGGACAGGAGAGACCCAGTACTTC. This sequence encodes CASSLVGGTGETQYF.

The genes are TRBV2 and TRBJ1-1; possibly TRBD1 for D (6 bases). The germline CDR1 and CDR2 sequences are SNHLY and FYNNEI. The CDR3 consists of 14 residues. Trimming pared 6 bases from V and 1 base from J, leaving 12 bases between. CDR3 loop: CASRGGAWNTEAFF. DNA for the CDR3: TGTGCCAGCAGGGGGGGGGCTTGGAACACTGAAGCTTTCTTT.

The genes are TRBV27 and TRBJ2-7, with TRBD1 identical over 7 bases. The V segment lost 0 bases and the J segment 2 bases; nucleotides outside the gene matches: 13. The V gene's germline CDR1 is MNHEY and CDR2 SMNVEV (reference sequence). There are 18 residues in the CDR3. The CDR3, as DNA: TGTGCCAGCAGTTTATCCCGAGCCAGGGGGTGGGATACCTACGAGCAGTACTTC. Its protein product is CASSLSRARGWDTYEQYF.

J is TRBJ2-3 and V is TRBV6-1; D is possibly TRBD1 (5 bases). V lost 6 bases and J 6 bases, leaving 13 bases between the germline ends. The germline V gene encodes CDR1 MNHNS and CDR2 SASEGT. CDR3 length equals 13 residues. CDR3 sequence (DNA): TGTGCCAGCAGCTTTGGAACAGGCGATACGCAGTATTTT. Translating gives CASSFGTGDTQYF.

This chain connects TRBV7-3 to TRBJ2-2, with TRBD2 matching 12 bases. There are 16 residues in the CDR3. The germline V gene encodes CDR1 SGHTA and CDR2 FQGTGA. V dropped 5 bases and J dropped 4; count of bases not matched to a gene: 5. The CDR3 nucleotides read TGTGCCAGCAGCAAGACTAGCGGGGGCCCCACCGGGGAGCTGTTTTTT. This gives the protein CASSKTSGGPTGELFF.

This chain uses TRBV15 with TRBJ2-3; TRBD1 matches 9 bases. The CDR3 spans 16 residues. With V trimmed by 1 base and J by 4 bases, 6 bases remained unmatched. Germline V gene sequence: CDR1 LNHNV, CDR2 YYDKDF (reference sequence). The CDR3 coding sequence is TGTGCCACCAGCAGAGGGAGGGGACAGGGACCAGATACGCAGTATTTT. This codes for CATSRGRGQGPDTQYF.

The rearrangement links TRBV7-3 to TRBJ2-3; 7 bases map to TRBD2. The CDR3 is made up of 14 amino acids. Germline loops: CDR1 SGHTA, CDR2 FQGTGA. The V gene end was trimmed by 4 bases and the J gene end by 0 bases; junction bases not matched to a gene: 1. DNA for the CDR3: TGTGCCAGCAGCTCGCGGGGGAGCACAGATACGCAGTATTTT. Protein product: CASSSRGSTDTQYF.

A note on this clone: Mismatch with germline at one junction end may stem from a read error. The chain couples TRBV5-6 to TRBJ2-2, with D tentatively TRBD1 (5 bases). Per the germline V gene, CDR1 is SGHDT and CDR2 is YYEEEE. The CDR3 loop spans 18 amino acids. In DNA, the CDR3 is TGTGCCAGCAGCGTGATGGGCGAATTTACAGGCTCCACCTGGGAGCTGTTTTTT. This encodes CASSVMGEFTGSTWELFF.

This chain connects TRBV5-4 to TRBJ2-1, with 7 bases that match TRBD2. The CDR3 is 16 amino acids. CDR1 and CDR2 (germline): SGHNT, YYREEE (reference sequence). Trimming cost V 5 bases and J 0 bases; bases outside gene matches: 8. The CDR3 nucleotides are TGTGCCAGCAGTCCCTCGGGGGGTTTCTCCTACAATGAGCAGTTCTTC. This codes for CASSPSGGFSYNEQFF.

The CDR3 sequence is CAISESRPGDGSPLHF. CDR3 DNA: TGTGCCATCAGTGAGTCCCGCCCAGGGGATGGGTCACCCCTCCACTTT. The V gene is TRBV10-3, the J gene TRBJ1-6; a weak D match, TRBD1 (6 bases). The V end lost 0 bases, the J end lost 10 bases, and 16 bases lay between the germline ends. Germline V gene lookup returns CDR1 ENHRY and CDR2 SYGVKD. The CDR3 has 16 residues.

This chain joins TRBV9 and TRBJ1-3; 7 bases match TRBD1. The length of the CDR3 is 16 residues. Trimming took 0 bases from V and 1 from J; bases not matched to a gene: 4. The germline V gene has CDR1 SGDLS and CDR2 YYNGEE. CDR3 residues: CASSVDPTGSGNTIYF. The CDR3 bases are TGTGCCAGCAGCGTAGATCCGACAGGGTCTGGAAACACCATATATTTT. Filled out from reference TRBV9 and TRBJ1-3, the complete variable domain reads DSGVTQTPKHLITATGQRVTLRCSPRSGDLSVYWYQQSLDQGLQFLIQYYNGEERAKGNILERFSAQQFPDLHSELNLSSLELGDSALYFCASSVDPTGSGNTIYFGEGSWLTVV.

The chain employs TRBV29-1 and TRBJ2-5; possible D gene TRBD2, 6 bases. CDR1 and CDR2 (germline): SQVTM, ANQGSEA. There are 13 residues in the CDR3. The V end was cut by 3 bases, the J end by 3 bases, with 11 bases between. CDR3 nucleotides: TGCAGCGTTGATTCCGGGGGTAAAGAGACCCAGTACTTC. Encoded protein: CSVDSGGKETQYF.

This clone has just a few counts. CDR3 residues: CASSVTGSGNQPQHF. The CDR3 DNA is TGTGCCAGCAGCGTTACAGGGTCGGGCAATCAGCCCCAGCATTTT. The V and J genes are TRBV6-1 and TRBJ1-5; TRBD1 is a possible D gene (6 bases). The CDR3 runs 15 residues. Germline lookup yields CDR1 MNHNS and CDR2 SASEGT. Deletions cut 6 bases from V and 2 bases from J, with 14 bases between.

This sequence joins TRBV2 and TRBJ2-7, with 10 bases lining up with TRBD2. The CDR3 extends over 15 amino acids. The V and J ends lost 2 bases and 5 bases, in that order; junction bases with no gene match: 6. From germline, CDR1 is SNHLY and CDR2 FYNNEI. The CDR3: CASSERPGTSDEQYV. The CDR3 coding sequence is TGTGCCAGCAGTGAACGCCCCGGGACTAGCGACGAGCAGTACGTC.

The chain employs TRBV14 and TRBJ2-3; 8 nucleotides line up with TRBD1. The V gene end was trimmed by 4 bases and the J gene end by 2 bases; junction bases not matched to a gene: 5. This CDR3 has 15 residues. CDR1 is SGHDN, CDR2 FVKESK, per germline. CDR3 sequence: CASSRVRGLTDTQYF. The CDR3 DNA is TGTGCCAGCAGCCGGGTCAGGGGGCTCACAGATACGCAGTATTTT.

The CDR3 region is CASSQQVNTEAFF. The CDR3 nucleotides read TGTGCCAGCAGCCAACAAGTGAACACTGAAGCTTTCTTT. This chain connects TRBV7-9 to TRBJ1-1; unclear D gene. V gave up 5 bases and J gave up 0 bases, with 7 bases separating them. The germline gives CDR1 SEHNR, CDR2 FQNEAQ (reference sequence). This CDR3 has 13 residues.

CDR3 nucleotide sequence: TGTGCCAGCAGCGTAGTAGCGACAGGGGGCACAGATACGCAGTATTTT. Translating it yields CASSVVATGGTDTQYF. V gene TRBV9 combines with J gene TRBJ2-3; 8 bases align to TRBD1. The CDR3 loop spans 16 amino acids. Trimming removed 0 bases from V and 1 base from J; junction bases left unmatched: 4. Germline loops: CDR1 SGDLS, CDR2 YYNGEE.

This chain links TRBV7-9 with TRBJ1-2; TRBD1 aligns across 9 bases. The CDR3 runs to 14 residues. Germline CDR1 is SEHNR and CDR2 is FQNEAQ (reference sequence). The V and J ends lost 5 bases and 7 bases, in that order; junction bases with no gene match: 8. The CDR3 reads CASSPQGARAGYTF. CDR3 DNA: TGTGCCAGCAGCCCACAGGGGGCGCGGGCTGGCTACACCTTC. Filled out from reference TRBV7-9 and TRBJ1-2, the complete variable domain reads DTGVSQNPRHKITKRGQNVTFRCDPISEHNRLYWYRQTLGQGPEFLTYFQNEAQLEKSRLLSDRFSAERPKGSFSTLEIQRTEQGDSAMYLCASSPQGARAGYTFGSGTRLTVV.

V and J are TRBV7-9 and TRBJ2-3, with unresolved D. Looked up from germline, CDR1 is SEHNR and CDR2 is FQNEAQ (reference sequence). This CDR3 has 13 amino acids. With 5 bases removed from V and 0 bases from J, the gap between germline ends came to 6 bases. This CDR3 is CASSPPSTDTQYF. CDR3 DNA sequence: TGTGCCAGCAGCCCTCCTAGCACAGATACGCAGTATTTT.

J is TRBJ2-5 and V is TRBV4-3; 8 nucleotides agree with TRBD2. The germline gives CDR1 LGHNA, CDR2 YSLEER. The CDR3 covers 15 residues. J lost 7 bases, V lost 4 bases, and 11 bases had no gene match. CDR3 sequence: CASSPRSSGSGTQYF. The CDR3 DNA reads TGCGCCAGCAGCCCTAGGTCTAGCGGGTCCGGGACCCAGTACTTC.

This chain connects TRBV28 to TRBJ1-2; TRBD1 matches at 8 bases. CDR1 and CDR2 from the germline V gene are MDHEN and SYDVKM. This CDR3 comprises 13 residues. V dropped 7 bases and J dropped 4; count of bases not matched to a gene: 5. The CDR3 DNA is TGTGCCAGCAAAAGGACAGGGTTCTATGGCTACACCTTC. Protein product: CASKRTGFYGYTF.

The chain links TRBV4-1 to TRBJ1-1; D possibly corresponds to TRBD1 (5 bases). The CDR3 contains 14 residues. Germline V gene lookup returns CDR1 MGHRA and CDR2 YSYEKL. V lost 3 bases to trimming and J lost 4 bases, with 12 bases between them. This chain's CDR3 is CASSHTAGSTEAFF. The CDR3 DNA reads TGCGCCAGCAGCCATACAGCAGGGTCCACTGAAGCTTTCTTT.

The chain combines TRBV28 with TRBJ1-2; a weak D match, TRBD1 (6 bases). Between the trimmed V and J ends, which lost 7 bases and 8 bases, there was a span of 17 bases. Germline V gene lookup returns CDR1 MDHEN and CDR2 SYDVKM. The CDR3 is 13 residues long. CDR3 DNA sequence: TGTGCCAGCACCCAAGGGGGGGCGGGCGGCTACACCTTC. Its protein is CASTQGGAGGYTF.

CDR3 bases: TGTGCCAGCAGCCCTGACAGGGGCGGAAACACCATATATTTT. It specifies CASSPDRGGNTIYF. The rearrangement joins TRBV6-5 to TRBJ1-3; 8 bases line up with TRBD1. The CDR3 runs 14 residues. V gave up 6 bases and J gave up 4 bases; unmatched junction bases: 5. CDR1 is MNHEY and CDR2 is SVGAGI in the germline V gene.

The CDR3 nucleotides are TGTGCCAGCAGTTTGACAGGTAACGAGCAGTACTTC. Its translation is CASSLTGNEQYF. This chain connects TRBV6-5 to TRBJ2-7; D possibly corresponds to TRBD1 (6 bases). This CDR3 is built from 12 residues. V lost 4 bases and J lost 5, with 9 bases in between. Germline values: CDR1 MNHEY, CDR2 SVGAGI.

The chain recombines TRBV9 with TRBJ1-2; D unclear. V lost 2 bases, J lost 4 bases, and 12 bases lay in between. Germline loops: CDR1 SGDLS, CDR2 YYNGEE. There are 14 residues in the CDR3. CDR3 region: CASSVMDGIYGYTF. The CDR3 DNA is TGTGCCAGCAGCGTGATGGACGGGATCTATGGCTACACCTTC.

DNA of the CDR3: TGTGCCAGCAGCCCCCGGGGGGTTACCTACGAGCAGTACTTC. This gives the protein CASSPRGVTYEQYF. This chain links TRBV7-9 with TRBJ2-7, with 7 bases aligning to TRBD2. In germline, CDR1 is SEHNR, CDR2 FQNEAQ (reference sequence). The CDR3 is 14 residues long. With V trimmed by 5 bases and J by 2 bases, 6 bases remained unmatched. Supplemented by reference TRBV7-9 and TRBJ2-7, the full variable domain reads DTGVSQNPRHKITKRGQNVTFRCDPISEHNRLYWYRQTLGQGPEFLTYFQNEAQLEKSRLLSDRFSAERPKGSFSTLEIQRTEQGDSAMYLCASSPRGVTYEQYFGPGTRLTVT.